This T cell receptor (beta chain) was found in a study of radiation and T cells in renal cell carcinoma. In the study overall: Nephrectomy followed 15 Gy stereotactic body radiation by 4 weeks.

Broader study findings: From baseline, blood top tumor clonotypes peaked at 2 weeks post-radiation.

This CDR3 region has 15 residues. CDR1 is MNHNS and CDR2 is SASEGT in the germline V gene. Trimming removed 8 bases from V and 8 bases from J, with 22 bases in between. Only in-frame clones appear in the TCRdb table, and some are missing; sequencing was by immunoSEQ multiplex PCR. The sample lists 130,000 to 150,000 clones, over 75% occurring once. Time point reported: baseline pretreatment blood. Treatment denoted: 15 Gy SBRT to primary tumor, nephrectomy 4 weeks later. Serial blood draws occurred at baseline and 2 and 4 weeks post-SBRT. This renal cell carcinoma was of the clear cell type. As concerns this clone: The antigen is unknown.

The chain carries TRBV6-1 and TRBJ2-1; TRBD1 is a possible D gene (5 bases). This clonotype originated in a woman aged 45-65 years with renal cell carcinoma. The sample consisted of blood, taken from a patient whose treatment included radiotherapy and nephrectomy. The CDR3 loop reads CASRYRTFENYEQFF. In DNA, the CDR3 is TGTGCCAGCCGGTATCGGACATTCGAGAATTATGAGCAGTTCTTC.